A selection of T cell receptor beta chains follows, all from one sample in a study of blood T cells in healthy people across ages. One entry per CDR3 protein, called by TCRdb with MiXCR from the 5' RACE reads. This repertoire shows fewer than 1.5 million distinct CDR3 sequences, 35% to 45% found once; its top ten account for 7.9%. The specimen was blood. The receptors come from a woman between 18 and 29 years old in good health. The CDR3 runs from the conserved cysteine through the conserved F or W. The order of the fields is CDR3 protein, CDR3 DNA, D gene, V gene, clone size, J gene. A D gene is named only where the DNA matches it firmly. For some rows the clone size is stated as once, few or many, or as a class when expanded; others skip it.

cdr3_aa: CSARMGTNYGYTF; cdr3_nt: TGCAGTGCCCGGATGGGCACTAACTATGGCTACACCTTC; d_call: -; v_call: TRBV20-1; clone_size: -; j_call: TRBJ1-2
cdr3_aa: CASSLVSGVHHEQYF; cdr3_nt: TGCGCCAGCAGCTTGGTTTCGGGAGTACATCACGAGCAGTACTTC; d_call: -; v_call: TRBV5-1; clone_size: few; j_call: TRBJ2-7
cdr3_aa: CASSLRGVPPYEQYF; cdr3_nt: TGTGCCAGCAGTTTACGGGGGGTTCCCCCCTACGAGCAGTACTTC; d_call: TRBD2; v_call: TRBV27; clone_size: -; j_call: TRBJ2-7
cdr3_aa: CSVGPGQGSTEAFF; cdr3_nt: TGCAGCGTTGGCCCGGGACAGGGGTCCACTGAAGCTTTCTTT; d_call: TRBD1; v_call: TRBV29-1; clone_size: -; j_call: TRBJ1-1
cdr3_aa: CAISVAGANEQYF; cdr3_nt: TGTGCCATCAGTGTTGCAGGGGCCAACGAGCAGTACTTC; d_call: -; v_call: TRBV10-3; clone_size: few; j_call: TRBJ2-7
cdr3_aa: CSAGRIGSSYEQYF; cdr3_nt: TGCAGTGCTGGCCGAATCGGGAGCTCCTACGAGCAGTACTTC; d_call: -; v_call: TRBV20-1; clone_size: -; j_call: TRBJ2-7
cdr3_aa: CSARDWARGENEQYF; cdr3_nt: TGCAGTGCTAGAGATTGGGCCAGGGGGGAAAATGAGCAGTACTTC; d_call: -; v_call: TRBV20-1; clone_size: -; j_call: TRBJ2-5
cdr3_aa: CSARAPGLNYGYTF; cdr3_nt: TGCAGTGCTAGAGCTCCAGGCCTTAACTATGGCTACACCTTC; d_call: -; v_call: TRBV20-1; clone_size: -; j_call: TRBJ1-2
cdr3_aa: CASSLIGGASYNEQYF; cdr3_nt: TGTGCCAGCAGTTTAATCGGGGGCGCCTCCTACAATGAGCAGTACTTC; d_call: -; v_call: TRBV28; clone_size: -; j_call: TRBJ2-7
cdr3_aa: CASSSRGDKEGYTF; cdr3_nt: TGTGCCAGCAGTTCCCGAGGGGACAAGGAGGGCTACACCTTC; d_call: -; v_call: TRBV28; clone_size: -; j_call: TRBJ1-2
cdr3_aa: CASSYGTGTGGETQYF; cdr3_nt: TGTGCCAGCAGTTATGGCACTGGGACAGGTGGAGAGACCCAGTACTTC; d_call: TRBD1; v_call: TRBV6-5; clone_size: few; j_call: TRBJ2-5
cdr3_aa: CASSVWEVQETQYF; cdr3_nt: TGTGCCAGCAGCGTCTGGGAGGTCCAAGAGACCCAGTACTTC; d_call: -; v_call: TRBV7-9; clone_size: -; j_call: TRBJ2-5
cdr3_aa: CASSPKDSRGYTF; cdr3_nt: TGTGCCAGCAGCCCGAAGGACAGCAGAGGCTACACCTTC; d_call: -; v_call: TRBV12-3/TRBV12-4; clone_size: few; j_call: TRBJ1-2
cdr3_aa: CASSLGFAPSGEQYF; cdr3_nt: TGTGCCAGCAGCTTAGGATTTGCACCTTCAGGGGAGCAGTACTTC; d_call: -; v_call: TRBV7-8; clone_size: -; j_call: TRBJ2-7
cdr3_aa: CAGSHLSGSRMNEQFF; cdr3_nt: TGTGCCGGCAGCCACCTAAGCGGGAGCAGGATGAATGAGCAGTTCTTC; d_call: TRBD2; v_call: TRBV14; clone_size: -; j_call: TRBJ2-1
cdr3_aa: CSVDGGSETQYF; cdr3_nt: TGCAGCGTGGACGGTGGTTCGGAGACCCAGTACTTC; d_call: -; v_call: TRBV29-1; clone_size: few; j_call: TRBJ2-5
cdr3_aa: CASKRNRAIRGPQHF; cdr3_nt: TGTGCCAGCAAAAGAAACAGGGCGATAAGGGGGCCCCAGCATTTT; d_call: -; v_call: TRBV28; clone_size: -; j_call: TRBJ1-5
cdr3_aa: CASSRAAPETQYF; cdr3_nt: TGTGCCAGCAGCCGTGCCGCCCCGGAGACCCAGTACTTC; d_call: -; v_call: TRBV28; clone_size: -; j_call: TRBJ2-5
cdr3_aa: CASTQRSFLSGNTIYF; cdr3_nt: TGTGCCAGCACCCAAAGGAGTTTTCTCTCTGGAAACACCATATATTTT; d_call: -; v_call: TRBV28; clone_size: -; j_call: TRBJ1-3
cdr3_aa: CASSLVTGGAGELFF; cdr3_nt: TGTGCCAGCAGCTTAGTTACAGGGGGGGCCGGGGAGCTGTTTTTT; d_call: -; v_call: TRBV7-6; clone_size: -; j_call: TRBJ2-2
cdr3_aa: CASSLGAGRTEAFF; cdr3_nt: TGTGCCAGCAGTTTAGGGGCAGGGAGGACTGAAGCTTTCTTT; d_call: -; v_call: TRBV12-3/TRBV12-4; clone_size: -; j_call: TRBJ1-1
cdr3_aa: CASSLAGASISYNEQYF; cdr3_nt: TGTGCCAGCAGCTTAGCTGGGGCGTCGATCTCCTACAATGAGCAGTACTTC; d_call: -; v_call: TRBV11-2; clone_size: -; j_call: TRBJ2-7
cdr3_aa: CATSRRAGGNEQFF; cdr3_nt: TGTGCCACCAGCAGAAGAGCGGGGGGGAATGAGCAGTTCTTC; d_call: TRBD2; v_call: TRBV15; clone_size: few; j_call: TRBJ2-1
cdr3_aa: CASSLRDRVADTQYF; cdr3_nt: TGTGCCAGCAGCTTACGGGACAGGGTCGCAGATACGCAGTATTTT; d_call: TRBD1; v_call: TRBV5-6; clone_size: once; j_call: TRBJ2-3
cdr3_aa: CASSLWGPYNEQFF; cdr3_nt: TGTGCCAGCAGCTTATGGGGTCCCTACAATGAGCAGTTCTTC; d_call: -; v_call: TRBV11-2; clone_size: -; j_call: TRBJ2-1
cdr3_aa: CSAGDRAIQETQYF; cdr3_nt: TGCAGTGCGGGCGACAGAGCCATACAAGAGACCCAGTACTTC; d_call: -; v_call: TRBV20-1; clone_size: few; j_call: TRBJ2-5
cdr3_aa: CASSLKGGSTDTQYF; cdr3_nt: TGTGCCAGCAGCTTAAAGGGCGGGAGCACAGATACGCAGTATTTT; d_call: -; v_call: TRBV7-6; clone_size: -; j_call: TRBJ2-3
cdr3_aa: CASSQDSQQYF; cdr3_nt: TGCGCCAGCAGCCAGGACAGTCAGCAGTACTTC; d_call: -; v_call: TRBV5-1; clone_size: -; j_call: TRBJ2-7
cdr3_aa: CASGSPWIAGAGGGTDTQYF; cdr3_nt: TGTGCCAGCGGTTCCCCTTGGATAGCGGGAGCTGGAGGGGGAACAGATACGCAGTATTTT; d_call: TRBD2; v_call: TRBV6-2/TRBV6-3; clone_size: -; j_call: TRBJ2-3
cdr3_aa: CASYGPNEQFF; cdr3_nt: TGCGCCAGTTACGGGCCCAATGAGCAGTTCTTC; d_call: -; v_call: TRBV5-1; clone_size: few; j_call: TRBJ2-1
cdr3_aa: CASSVSLSSYNGQFF; cdr3_nt: TGTGCCAGCAGTGTCAGCCTTAGCTCCTACAATGGGCAGTTCTTC; d_call: -; v_call: TRBV2; clone_size: -; j_call: TRBJ2-1
cdr3_aa: CASSLAGASGTAKNIQYF; cdr3_nt: TGTGCCAGCAGCTTAGCTGGCGCTAGCGGGACTGCCAAAAACATTCAGTACTTC; d_call: TRBD2; v_call: TRBV7-2; clone_size: few; j_call: TRBJ2-4
cdr3_aa: CASSEGGTTDTQYF; cdr3_nt: TGTGCCAGCAGTGAAGGGGGAACCACAGATACGCAGTATTTT; d_call: -; v_call: TRBV6-1; clone_size: -; j_call: TRBJ2-3
cdr3_aa: CASRAGGRYGYTF; cdr3_nt: TGTGCCAGCAGGGCAGGGGGTCGCTATGGCTACACCTTC; d_call: TRBD1; v_call: TRBV25-1; clone_size: -; j_call: TRBJ1-2
cdr3_aa: CATATSGPTDTQYF; cdr3_nt: TGTGCCACTGCGACTAGCGGGCCGACAGATACGCAGTATTTT; d_call: TRBD2; v_call: TRBV10-3; clone_size: -; j_call: TRBJ2-3
cdr3_aa: CASKPGQGSHYGANVLTF; cdr3_nt: TGTGCCAGCAAACCGGGACAGGGGTCGCATTATGGGGCCAACGTCCTGACTTTC; d_call: TRBD1; v_call: TRBV28; clone_size: many; j_call: TRBJ2-6
cdr3_aa: CSAPARRSSYNEQFF; cdr3_nt: TGCAGTGCGCCGGCGAGAAGGAGCTCCTACAATGAGCAGTTCTTC; d_call: -; v_call: TRBV20-1; clone_size: -; j_call: TRBJ2-1
cdr3_aa: CASRDQSSYEQYF; cdr3_nt: TGTGCCAGCCGGGACCAAAGCTCCTACGAGCAGTACTTC; d_call: -; v_call: TRBV19; clone_size: few; j_call: TRBJ2-7
cdr3_aa: CASSQGQGAKNYGYTF; cdr3_nt: TGCGCCAGCAGCCAGGGACAGGGGGCAAAAAACTATGGCTACACCTTC; d_call: TRBD1; v_call: TRBV4-1; clone_size: -; j_call: TRBJ1-2
cdr3_aa: CASSWSLQETQYF; cdr3_nt: TGTGCCAGCAGCTGGAGTTTACAGGAGACCCAGTACTTC; d_call: -; v_call: TRBV7-9; clone_size: -; j_call: TRBJ2-5
cdr3_aa: CASSLGLEQFF; cdr3_nt: TGTGCCAGCAGTTTAGGACTTGAGCAGTTCTTC; d_call: -; v_call: TRBV5-6; clone_size: many; j_call: TRBJ2-1
cdr3_aa: CASSLRTGMSYEQYF; cdr3_nt: TGCGCCAGCAGCCTCCGGACAGGGATGTCCTACGAGCAGTACTTC; d_call: TRBD1; v_call: TRBV5-1; clone_size: few; j_call: TRBJ2-7
cdr3_aa: CSVDKGLAGTDTQYF; cdr3_nt: TGCAGCGTTGACAAGGGACTAGCCGGCACAGATACGCAGTATTTT; d_call: TRBD2; v_call: TRBV29-1; clone_size: many; j_call: TRBJ2-3
cdr3_aa: CASSDWTGMNTEAFF; cdr3_nt: TGTGCCAGCAGTGATTGGACAGGGATGAACACTGAAGCTTTCTTT; d_call: TRBD1; v_call: TRBV2; clone_size: few; j_call: TRBJ1-1
cdr3_aa: CASNPTGGTDTQYF; cdr3_nt: TGTGCCAGCAACCCGACAGGGGGCACAGATACGCAGTATTTT; d_call: TRBD1; v_call: TRBV28; clone_size: many; j_call: TRBJ2-3
cdr3_aa: CASSQSSSVYEQYF; cdr3_nt: TGTGCCAGCAGCCAGTCAAGTTCTGTCTACGAGCAGTACTTC; d_call: -; v_call: TRBV14; clone_size: -; j_call: TRBJ2-7
cdr3_aa: CASSFRGPSFGTDTQYF; cdr3_nt: TGTGCCAGCAGCTTCCGGGGGCCTTCTTTCGGCACAGATACGCAGTATTTT; d_call: -; v_call: TRBV7-2; clone_size: -; j_call: TRBJ2-3
cdr3_aa: CASSQSGPPLHF; cdr3_nt: TGTGCCAGCAGCCAGTCGGGTCCACCCCTCCACTTT; d_call: -; v_call: TRBV27; clone_size: once; j_call: TRBJ1-6
cdr3_aa: CASSSLAGATDAQYF; cdr3_nt: TGTGCCAGCAGCTCTCTAGCGGGGGCCACAGATGCGCAGTATTTT; d_call: TRBD2; v_call: TRBV12-3/TRBV12-4; clone_size: -; j_call: TRBJ2-3
cdr3_aa: CASNGIYNEQFF; cdr3_nt: TGTGCCAGCAACGGGATCTACAATGAGCAGTTCTTC; d_call: -; v_call: TRBV28; clone_size: -; j_call: TRBJ2-1
cdr3_aa: CSARGDRGNQPQHF; cdr3_nt: TGCAGTGCTAGAGGGGACAGGGGCAATCAGCCCCAGCATTTT; d_call: TRBD1; v_call: TRBV20-1; clone_size: -; j_call: TRBJ1-5
cdr3_aa: CAVTNRPHNERFF; cdr3_nt: TGTGCCGTGACCAACAGGCCCCACAATGAGCGGTTCTTC; d_call: -; v_call: TRBV10-3; clone_size: -; j_call: TRBJ2-1
cdr3_aa: CASSQIAGGHEQYF; cdr3_nt: TGCGCCAGCAGCCAAATTGCAGGGGGACACGAGCAGTACTTC; d_call: TRBD1; v_call: TRBV4-1; clone_size: few; j_call: TRBJ2-7
cdr3_aa: CSAGSDSSTDTQYF; cdr3_nt: TGCAGTGCCGGCTCGGACAGTAGCACAGATACGCAGTATTTT; d_call: -; v_call: TRBV20-1; clone_size: -; j_call: TRBJ2-3
cdr3_aa: CASSTSGVYNEQFF; cdr3_nt: TGTGCCAGCAGTACTAGCGGGGTTTACAATGAGCAGTTCTTC; d_call: TRBD2; v_call: TRBV2; clone_size: -; j_call: TRBJ2-1
cdr3_aa: CASSRERQALDNSPLHF; cdr3_nt: TGTGCCAGCAGCCGGGAGAGACAGGCTTTAGATAATTCACCCCTCCACTTT; d_call: -; v_call: TRBV7-2; clone_size: -; j_call: TRBJ1-6
cdr3_aa: CASSLMAGNGYTF; cdr3_nt: TGTGCCAGCAGCTTAATGGCCGGCAATGGCTACACCTTC; d_call: -; v_call: TRBV7-9; clone_size: few; j_call: TRBJ1-2
cdr3_aa: CASSLRTSGTPGADTQYF; cdr3_nt: TGTGCCAGCAGCTTGCGAACCTCCGGGACCCCAGGCGCAGATACGCAGTATTTT; d_call: -; v_call: TRBV11-2; clone_size: -; j_call: TRBJ2-3
cdr3_aa: CSARAGTSYGYTF; cdr3_nt: TGCAGTGCTAGGGCCGGGACATCCTATGGCTACACCTTC; d_call: -; v_call: TRBV20-1; clone_size: few; j_call: TRBJ1-2
cdr3_aa: CASSPNLDSNNEQFF; cdr3_nt: TGCGCCAGCAGCCCTAACCTAGACTCGAACAATGAGCAGTTCTTC; d_call: -; v_call: TRBV5-1; clone_size: few; j_call: TRBJ2-1